The 15 T cell receptor beta chains below come from one sample, sequenced in a study of T cell responses to AZD1222 COVID-19 vaccine. Clones were sequenced by immunoSEQ multiplex PCR, and TCRdb holds only the in-frame ones, with some missing. The sample records about 180,000 clones, more than 80% being singletons. Sequencing used peripheral blood, obtained on day 0 of AZD1222 vaccination. Every receptor here comes from an adult in good health.

This chain connects TRBV5-6 to TRBJ2-1, with 9 bases identical to TRBD1. The CDR3 is 13 residues long. Germline V lookup: CDR1 SGHDT, CDR2 YYEEEE. With 5 bases clipped from V and 14 bases from J, the junction kept 11 bases outside the gene matches. The CDR3 DNA reads as TGTGCCAGCAGAGGGGTCCGGGACAGGGTGAAGTTCTTC. Its translation: CASRGVRDRVKFF.

CDR3 in amino acids: CASSLTGTGNYGYTF. As DNA, the CDR3 is TGTGCCAGCAGCTTGACCGGAACAGGGAACTATGGCTACACCTTC. This chain uses TRBV5-5 with TRBJ1-2; possibly TRBD1 for D (6 bases). Germline V gene sequence: CDR1 SGHKS, CDR2 YYEKEE (reference sequence). Trimming took 1 base from V and 2 from J, leaving 12 bases between them. This CDR3 is 15 amino acids long.

This clone was recorded once. The chain carries TRBV15 and TRBJ2-7, with D possibly TRBD1 on 8 matching bases. Per the germline V gene, CDR1 is LNHNV and CDR2 is YYDKDF (reference sequence). Trimming shortened V by 5 bases and J by 4 bases, and 18 bases separated the two germline ends. This CDR3 region has 15 residues. CDR3 DNA: TGTGCCACCAGCCCCGAGCGGGACAGGCCTTACGAGCAGTACTTC. It is translated as CATSPERDRPYEQYF.

The chain is built from TRBV6-5 and TRBJ2-5; perhaps TRBD1 as D (6 bases). The germline gives CDR1 MNHEY, CDR2 SVGAGI. This CDR3 has 14 amino acids. Trimming removed 8 bases from V and 0 bases from J, with 13 bases in between. This CDR3 is CASGNQGNQETQYF. Here the CDR3 DNA reads TGTGCCAGCGGCAACCAGGGGAACCAAGAGACCCAGTACTTC.

The gene calls are TRBV25-1 and TRBJ1-2; D is perhaps TRBD1 (6 bases). Germline V CDR1 and CDR2: MGHDK, SYGVNS. The CDR3 covers 14 residues. The V gene lost 4 bases and the J gene lost 4 bases, with 13 bases spanning the gap. CDR3 in amino acids: CASSVQGQSYGYTF. The DNA of the CDR3 is TGTGCCAGCAGTGTTCAAGGACAGAGCTATGGCTACACCTTC.

The chain joins TRBV5-6 to TRBJ1-2; 9 nucleotides match TRBD1. The V gene end was trimmed by 0 bases and the J gene end by 5 bases; junction bases not matched to a gene: 2. The length of the CDR3 is 14 residues. The V gene's germline CDR1 is SGHDT and CDR2 YYEEEE. The CDR3 DNA reads TGTGCCAGCAGCTTGGGGGACAGGGATTATGGCTACACCTTC. This encodes CASSLGDRDYGYTF.

The chain couples TRBV11-1 to TRBJ1-1; 7 nucleotides line up with TRBD1. This CDR3 contains 13 residues. V trimming: 6 bases; J trimming: 8 bases; junction bases outside the gene matches: 9. CDR1 is SGHAT, CDR2 FQDESV, per germline (reference sequence). The CDR3 region has the DNA TGTGCCAGCAGGCGAACAGGGGCCCCAGAAGCTTTCTTT. Its translation: CASRRTGAPEAFF. Complete variable domain (other parts from reference TRBV11-1 and TRBJ1-1): EAEVAQSPRYKITEKSQAVAFWCDPISGHATLYWYRQILGQGPELLVQFQDESVVDDSQLPKDRFSAERLKGVDSTLKIQPAELGDSAMYLCASRRTGAPEAFFGQGTRLTVV.

The J gene is TRBJ2-1, the V gene TRBV5-4; maybe TRBD1 (6 bases). The CDR3 length is 15 residues. Trimming left V 0 bases short and J 4 bases short, with 11 bases between. The germline gives CDR1 SGHNT, CDR2 YYREEE (reference sequence). The CDR3 loop reads CASSLGTAGYNEQFF. For the CDR3, the DNA is TGTGCCAGCAGCTTGGGGACAGCAGGATACAATGAGCAGTTCTTC.

The chain has TRBV3-1 (or the pseudogene TRBV3-2) and TRBJ2-3; D tentatively reads TRBD1 or TRBD2 (5 bases each). The V end lost 4 bases, the J end lost 6 bases, and 20 bases lay between the germline ends. CDR1 and CDR2 from the germline V gene are LGHDT and YNNKEL (reference sequence). The CDR3 consists of 16 residues. In nucleotides, the CDR3 is TGTGCCAGCAGCCCGAAAACTGGGGGTGTTGAGGATACGCAGTATTTT. Its protein product is CASSPKTGGVEDTQYF.

The V and J genes are TRBV9 and TRBJ1-4; possibly TRBD1 for D (6 bases). Per the germline V gene, CDR1 is SGDLS and CDR2 is YYNGEE. CDR3 size: 15 residues. V was clipped by 4 bases and J by 4 bases, with 14 bases between them. The CDR3 spells CASSPPTGNNEKLFF. Here the CDR3 DNA reads TGTGCCAGCAGCCCCCCGACAGGCAATAATGAAAAACTGTTTTTT.

This rearrangement joins TRBV30 to TRBJ1-2, with TRBD1 identical over 11 bases. Looked up from germline, CDR1 is GTSNPN and CDR2 is SVGIG (reference sequence). Trimming removed 3 bases from V and 4 bases from J; junction bases left unmatched: 7. The CDR3 totals 15 residues. CDR3 region: CAWSPGTGGFYGYTF. The CDR3 coding sequence is TGTGCCTGGAGCCCAGGGACAGGGGGATTCTATGGCTACACCTTC.

This chain links TRBV27 with TRBJ1-6, with D perhaps TRBD1 (6 bases). Germline V gene sequence: CDR1 MNHEY, CDR2 SMNVEV (reference sequence). Trimming pared 3 bases from V and 6 bases from J, leaving 9 bases between. The CDR3 runs to 14 residues. The CDR3: CASSLDSINSPLHF. The CDR3 DNA reads TGTGCCAGCAGTTTGGACAGCATTAATTCACCCCTCCACTTT.

This clone was detected a few times. The chain recombines TRBV3-1 (or the pseudogene TRBV3-2) with TRBJ1-2, with TRBD1 matching over 9 bases. The J segment lost 0 bases and the V segment lost 4 bases, leaving 12 bases of the junction unmatched. Germline CDR1 and CDR2: LGHDT and YNNKEL (reference sequence). The CDR3 consists of 18 residues. The CDR3 bases are TGTGCCAGCAGCCCCCTCGTTTCGGGACAGGGATCTAACTATGGCTACACCTTC. It yields the protein CASSPLVSGQGSNYGYTF.

The V and J genes are TRBV5-1 and TRBJ1-2; 9 nucleotides align to TRBD1. The J segment lost 6 bases and the V segment lost 2 bases, leaving 2 bases of the junction unmatched. CDR1 and CDR2 (germline): SGHRS, YFSETQ. This CDR3 is built from 13 residues. The CDR3 sequence is CASSLQGADGYTF. The CDR3 DNA reads TGCGCCAGCAGCTTACAGGGGGCGGATGGCTACACCTTC.

The CDR3 loop reads CASSSGLAGGRVVVNEQFF. In nucleotides, the CDR3 is TGCGCCAGCAGCTCCGGACTAGCGGGAGGGCGGGTTGTTGTAAATGAGCAGTTCTTC. The chain combines TRBV5-1 with TRBJ2-1; 15 bases are a match to TRBD2. V lost 3 bases, J lost 7 bases, and 14 bases stayed unmatched. This CDR3 contains 19 residues. CDR1 SGHRS and CDR2 YFSETQ come from the germline V gene. The full variable domain, rest sourced from reference TRBV5-1 and TRBJ2-1, is KAGVTQTPRYLIKTRGQQVTLSCSPISGHRSVSWYQQTPGQGLQFLFEYFSETQRNKGNFPGRFSGRQFSNSRSEMNVSTLELGDSALYLCASSSGLAGGRVVVNEQFFGPGTRLTVL.